These T cell receptor beta chains were read from a single sample in a study of blood T cell repertoires in COVID-19. Profiling relied on immunoSEQ multiplex PCR, and the TCRdb table lists in-frame clones only, not all of them. This sample has around 200,000 clones, with more than 75% found just once. The sample taken for sequencing was peripheral blood. The origin of the receptors is a man aged 35-49 years with active or convalescent COVID-19. CDR3s include the opening cysteine and the closing phenylalanine or tryptophan. Fields, in order: D gene, V gene, J gene, clone size, CDR3 DNA, CDR3 protein. A D gene is named only where the DNA matches it firmly. Only some rows state a clone size, as once, few, many or a class for expanded clones.

d_gene: .
v_gene: TRBV7-9
j_gene: TRBJ2-5
abundance: .
CDR3nt: TGTGCCAGCAGCCGACAGCAAGAGACCCAGTACTTC
CDR3aa: CASSRQQETQYF

d_gene: TRBD1
v_gene: TRBV27
j_gene: TRBJ2-3
abundance: once
CDR3nt: TGTGCCAGCAGCGGGACAGGTTTTGGGACAGATACGCAGTATTTT
CDR3aa: CASSGTGFGTDTQYF

d_gene: TRBD2
v_gene: TRBV5-1
j_gene: TRBJ2-5
abundance: .
CDR3nt: TGCGCCAGCAGCCAGACTAGCGGGGGGGCCTCTTGGGAAGAGACCCAGTACTTC
CDR3aa: CASSQTSGGASWEETQYF

d_gene: .
v_gene: TRBV7-9
j_gene: TRBJ1-1
abundance: .
CDR3nt: TGTGCCAGCAGCCCGCGGGGGAACACTGAAGCTTTCTTT
CDR3aa: CASSPRGNTEAFF

d_gene: TRBD2
v_gene: TRBV3-1/TRBV3-2
j_gene: TRBJ2-5
abundance: .
CDR3nt: TGTGCCAGCACCCCCTCAAGCGGGGGAGCCGTTGAGTACTTC
CDR3aa: CASTPSSGGAVEYF

d_gene: .
v_gene: TRBV5-4
j_gene: TRBJ2-7
abundance: .
CDR3nt: TGTGCCAGCAGCCCGGTAGGGACGGGGGCCTACGAGCAGTACTTC
CDR3aa: CASSPVGTGAYEQYF

d_gene: TRBD2
v_gene: TRBV27
j_gene: TRBJ2-1
abundance: .
CDR3nt: TGTGCCAGCAGAAGGAGGACTAACAGACTAGCGGGGGGGAACAATGAGCAGTTCTTC
CDR3aa: CASRRRTNRLAGGNNEQFF

d_gene: TRBD1
v_gene: TRBV12-3/TRBV12-4
j_gene: TRBJ1-1
abundance: .
CDR3nt: TGTGCCAGCAGTTTAATGGGACAGTCTGCGGCTTTCTTT
CDR3aa: CASSLMGQSAAFF

d_gene: .
v_gene: TRBV7-8
j_gene: TRBJ1-3
abundance: .
CDR3nt: TGTGCCAGCGTCCTACTGGGGGGAGCTGGAAACACCATATATTTT
CDR3aa: CASVLLGGAGNTIYF

d_gene: .
v_gene: TRBV7-6
j_gene: TRBJ1-1
abundance: many
CDR3nt: TGTGCCAGCAGCGACAGGAACACTGAAGCTTTCTTT
CDR3aa: CASSDRNTEAFF

d_gene: .
v_gene: TRBV5-6
j_gene: TRBJ1-6
abundance: .
CDR3nt: TGTGCCAGCAGCTTGAAACAGTATAATTCACCCCTCCACTTT
CDR3aa: CASSLKQYNSPLHF

d_gene: .
v_gene: TRBV6-1
j_gene: TRBJ1-2
abundance: few
CDR3nt: TGTGCCAGCAGTGAAGAGTCTGGGCAGAACTATGGCTACACCTTC
CDR3aa: CASSEESGQNYGYTF

d_gene: TRBD2
v_gene: TRBV6-1
j_gene: TRBJ2-1
abundance: .
CDR3nt: TGTGCCAGCAGTGAATGGACTAGCGGCAATGAGCAGTTCTTC
CDR3aa: CASSEWTSGNEQFF

d_gene: TRBD1
v_gene: TRBV28
j_gene: TRBJ1-5
abundance: .
CDR3nt: TGTGCCAGCATCCCAGGGGGCGATCAGCCCCAGCATTTT
CDR3aa: CASIPGGDQPQHF

d_gene: .
v_gene: TRBV12-5
j_gene: TRBJ1-1
abundance: once
CDR3nt: TGTGCTTCTGGCCGAACGAACACTGAAGCTTTCTTT
CDR3aa: CASGRTNTEAFF

d_gene: TRBD1
v_gene: TRBV19
j_gene: TRBJ1-5
abundance: .
CDR3nt: TGTGCCAGTAGAGCGACAGGGGGCGGTCAGCCCCAGCATTTT
CDR3aa: CASRATGGGQPQHF